One sample yielded the 14 T cell receptor beta chains listed below, sequenced in a study of T-cell memory formation after mild COVID-19. From the 5' RACE reads, TCRdb called clonotypes with MiXCR, one entry per CDR3 protein. Of about 430,000 distinct CDR3 sequences in the sample, roughly a quarter were seen once. Material: PBMCs or a T cell subset sorted from them (not recorded which). The source of these receptors is an adult woman who had mild COVID-19 (a few samples of this study predate the infection). Cell type and time point are not known.

A few counts support this clonotype. The CDR3, as DNA: TGTGCCAGCAGTTTTCAAACTGGGACCGGGGAGCTGTTTTTT. Translated: CASSFQTGTGELFF. This chain links TRBV12-3 or TRBV12-4 with TRBJ2-2; D remains ambiguous. The V and J ends lost 3 bases and 5 bases respectively, with 10 bases between them. The CDR3 contains 14 residues.

The table lists this clonotype with a few counts. The chain uses TRBV23-1 and TRBJ2-1; a possible D gene is TRBD2 (6 bases). TRBV23-1 is labeled an ORF, and its function is uncertain. The CDR3 length is 17 residues. Trimming shortened V by 2 bases and J by 0 bases, and 14 bases separated the two germline ends. The CDR3 DNA reads as TGCGCCAGCAGTCAAAGGGTTCTAGCGCACTCCTACAATGAGCAGTTCTTC. It is translated as CASSQRVLAHSYNEQFF.

This clonotype was detected only once. The V call is TRBV29-1, the J call TRBJ1-1; no firm D call. The CDR3 sequence is 13 residues long. Germline CDR1 is SQVTM and CDR2 is ANQGSEA. Trimming left V 4 bases short and J 1 base short, with 10 bases between. The CDR3 sequence is CSVGSFRNTEAFF. CDR3 bases: TGCAGCGTTGGCAGTTTTAGGAACACTGAAGCTTTCTTT.

CDR3 bases: TGTGCCAGCAGGTCCGGGACAGGGGTTTCTAGCAATCAGCCCCAGCATTTT. Translated, it gives CASRSGTGVSSNQPQHF. The chain uses TRBV6-5 and TRBJ1-5, with TRBD1 matching 10 bases. CDR3 length: 17 amino acids. V gave up 6 bases and J gave up 0 bases; unmatched junction bases: 8. Germline V lookup: CDR1 MNHEY, CDR2 SVGAGI.

The CDR3 DNA reads TGTGCCAGCAGCTTAGTCGCGACCCCACTGGTGCAGTTCTTC. It is translated as CASSLVATPLVQFF. This chain uses TRBV7-9 with TRBJ2-1; D call uncertain. Germline values: CDR1 SEHNR, CDR2 FQNEAQ (reference sequence). CDR3 length: 14 amino acids. Trimming cost V 1 base and J 12 bases, with 16 bases left between them.

V gene TRBV7-8 combines with J gene TRBJ2-7, with D perhaps matching TRBD1 (6 bases). V was trimmed by 2 bases and J by 4 bases, leaving 15 bases between them. The CDR3 is made up of 15 amino acids. CDR1 is SGHVS, CDR2 FQNEAQ, per germline. The CDR3: CASSLSTGPGYEQYF. The CDR3 DNA is TGTGCCAGCAGCTTAAGTACAGGGCCAGGATACGAGCAGTACTTC.

The table lists this clonotype with many counts. The CDR3 DNA reads as TGTGCCAGCAGCCGACAGGGAACCGGGGCCAACGTCCTGACTTTC. It encodes CASSRQGTGANVLTF. The chain has TRBV5-5 and TRBJ2-6; 7 nucleotides agree with TRBD1. There are 15 residues in the CDR3. V shed 4 bases, J shed 4 bases, and the junction held 5 bases outside the gene matches. The germline V gene encodes CDR1 SGHKS and CDR2 YYEKEE (reference sequence).

Only a few counts were recorded for this clonotype. The chain carries TRBV5-1 and TRBJ2-3, with 8 bases aligning to TRBD1. Germline trimming cut 1 base from V and 2 bases from J; bases unmatched to any gene: 18. This CDR3 is 20 amino acids long. Per germline, CDR1 SGHRS and CDR2 YFSETQ. CDR3 DNA sequence: TGCGCCAGCAGCTTGTTCCTCGGGACAGGAGGCCGTACCCACACAGATACGCAGTATTTT. Protein: CASSLFLGTGGRTHTDTQYF.

This rearrangement joins TRBV27 to TRBJ2-3; a possible D gene is TRBD1 (6 bases). The germline CDR1 and CDR2 sequences are MNHEY and SMNVEV (reference sequence). The V gene lost 3 bases and the J gene lost 6 bases, with 19 bases spanning the gap. The CDR3 length is 16 residues. In DNA, the CDR3 is TGTGCCAGCAGTTTTGGACAGTTAAGTAGGGGGGATACGCAGTATTTT. As protein: CASSFGQLSRGDTQYF.

There are many counts of this clonotype. CDR3 in amino acids: CASSLASGDTQYF. Written as DNA, the CDR3 is TGTGCCAGCAGCTTAGCTAGCGGCGATACGCAGTATTTT. The chain carries TRBV7-2 and TRBJ2-3; maybe TRBD2 (6 bases). The CDR3 is 13 amino acids. Trimming shortened V by 0 bases and J by 6 bases, and 7 bases separated the two germline ends. Germline V CDR1 and CDR2: SGHTA, FQGNSA.

A few counts support this clonotype. The rearrangement uses TRBV29-1 and TRBJ2-1; maybe TRBD1 (8 bases). The CDR3 runs to 15 residues. V shed 7 bases and J shed 13 bases, with 29 bases lying between them. The germline CDR1 and CDR2 sequences are SQVTM and ANQGSEA. The CDR3 sequence is CSAGGEVDSGYRQFF. CDR3 in DNA: TGCAGCGCAGGGGGCGAAGTTGATAGCGGGTACAGACAGTTCTTC.

This clonotype was detected only a few times. V is TRBV5-6 and J is TRBJ1-2; D ambiguous. With 4 bases removed from V and 4 bases from J, the gap between germline ends came to 14 bases. This CDR3 is built from 14 residues. Looked up from germline, CDR1 is SGHDT and CDR2 is YYEEEE. For the CDR3, the DNA is TGTGCCAGCAGCCTCCCGGACGGACGCTATGGCTACACCTTC. Protein: CASSLPDGRYGYTF.

The rearrangement links TRBV20-1 to TRBJ1-2; D unclear. V was clipped by 3 bases and J by 2 bases, with 10 bases between them. CDR1 is DFQATT, CDR2 SNEGSKA, per germline (reference sequence). The CDR3 is made up of 13 amino acids. The CDR3 bases are TGCAGTGCTAGGCCCAGTTCAAACTATGGCTACACCTTC. Its translation is CSARPSSNYGYTF.

The CDR3 DNA sequence: TGTGCCAGTAGTAACTCGGGAAGCTCCTACGAGCAGTACTTC. Encoded protein: CASSNSGSSYEQYF. The V call is TRBV19, the J call TRBJ2-7; TRBD2 might be the D (5 bases). V was trimmed by 4 bases and J by 0 bases, leaving 10 bases between them. The CDR3 is 14 residues long. The germline gives CDR1 LNHDA, CDR2 SQIVND (reference sequence).